This T cell receptor beta chain comes out of a study of shared clonotypes between healthy human individuals. Trimming at V came to 5 bases and at J to 0 bases, leaving 14 bases not matched to a gene. The CDR3 spans 20 residues. From germline, CDR1 is SNHLY and CDR2 FYNNEI. The run depth of the assay was deep. As processed by the authors: There were no quality scores in the junction-only immunoSEQ sequences, so filtering differed. Assay: immunoSEQ multiplex PCR; the TCRdb copy retains only in-frame clones and omits some. V and J calls and clone size are those listed in that table; D and trimming were worked out from the DNA. The data contain some 2,100,000 clones, under 97% of them seen just once; the ten biggest clones take up approximately 0.13%. In the case of this clone: The antigen remains unidentified.

Study-wide points: Sorted-subset sequencing was shown by rarefaction to be incomplete despite large depth.

Input material: naive CD4+ T cells sorted from blood. The sample's subset: CD45RA+ positively selected. The rearrangement links TRBV2 to TRBJ2-6; 9 bases match TRBD1. The sequence was collected from a man between 18 and 35 years old in good health. CDR3 sequence reads: CASSLSTEDRGLSGANVLTF. CDR3 in DNA: TGTGCCAGCAGTCTTTCCACAGAGGACAGGGGACTCTCTGGGGCCAACGTCCTGACTTTC.